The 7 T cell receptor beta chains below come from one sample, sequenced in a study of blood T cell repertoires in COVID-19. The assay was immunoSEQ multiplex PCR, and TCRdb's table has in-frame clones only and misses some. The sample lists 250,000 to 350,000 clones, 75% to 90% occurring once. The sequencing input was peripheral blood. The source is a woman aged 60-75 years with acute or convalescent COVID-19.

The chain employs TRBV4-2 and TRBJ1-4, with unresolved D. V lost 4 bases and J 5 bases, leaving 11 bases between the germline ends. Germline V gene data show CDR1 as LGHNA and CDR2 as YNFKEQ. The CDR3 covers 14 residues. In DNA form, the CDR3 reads TGTGCCAGCAGCCCGAAAACGGGAAATGAAAAACTGTTTTTT. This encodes CASSPKTGNEKLFF.

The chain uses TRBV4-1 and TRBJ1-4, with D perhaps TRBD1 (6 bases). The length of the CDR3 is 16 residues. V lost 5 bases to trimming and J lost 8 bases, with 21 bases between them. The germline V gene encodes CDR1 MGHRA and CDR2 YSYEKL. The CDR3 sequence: CASSFGQTQRGEKLFF. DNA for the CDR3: TGCGCCAGCAGCTTCGGACAGACCCAAAGGGGCGAAAAACTGTTTTTT.

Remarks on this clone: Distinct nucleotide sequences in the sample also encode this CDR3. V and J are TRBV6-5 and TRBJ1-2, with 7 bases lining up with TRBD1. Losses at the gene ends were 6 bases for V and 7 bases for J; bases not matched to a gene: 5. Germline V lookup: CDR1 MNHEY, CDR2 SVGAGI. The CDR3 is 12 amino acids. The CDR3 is CASSPDRVGYTF. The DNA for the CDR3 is TGTGCCAGCAGCCCCGACAGGGTTGGCTACACCTTC.

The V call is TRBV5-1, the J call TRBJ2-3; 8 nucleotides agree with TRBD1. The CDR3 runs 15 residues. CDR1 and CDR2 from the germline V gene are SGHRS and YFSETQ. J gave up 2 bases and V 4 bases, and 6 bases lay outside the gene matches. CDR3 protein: CASSQQGAYTDTQYF. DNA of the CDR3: TGCGCCAGCAGCCAGCAGGGGGCCTACACAGATACGCAGTATTTT.

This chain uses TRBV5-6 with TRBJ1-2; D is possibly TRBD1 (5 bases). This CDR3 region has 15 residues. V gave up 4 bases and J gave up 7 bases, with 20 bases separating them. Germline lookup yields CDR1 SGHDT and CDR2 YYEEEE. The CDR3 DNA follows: TGTGCCAGCAGCCGATCGCGGGACCGTCTACTTGGCTACACCTTC. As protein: CASSRSRDRLLGYTF.

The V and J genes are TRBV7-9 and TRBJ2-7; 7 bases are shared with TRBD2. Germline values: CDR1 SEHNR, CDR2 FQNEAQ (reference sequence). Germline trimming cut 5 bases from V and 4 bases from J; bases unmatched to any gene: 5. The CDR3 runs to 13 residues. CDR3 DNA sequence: TGTGCCAGCAGCCCCAGGGAGGGGTACGAGCAGTACTTC. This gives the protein CASSPREGYEQYF.

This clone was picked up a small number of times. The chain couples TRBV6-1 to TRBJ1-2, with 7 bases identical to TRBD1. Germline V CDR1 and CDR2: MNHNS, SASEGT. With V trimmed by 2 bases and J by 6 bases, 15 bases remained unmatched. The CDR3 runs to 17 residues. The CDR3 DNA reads TGTGCCAGCAGTGAATCTTATCCCATCAGGACAGGAGATGGCTACACCTTC. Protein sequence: CASSESYPIRTGDGYTF.